This T cell receptor (beta chain) was retrieved from a study of vaccination and CD4 T cells after COVID-19. Notes on this clonotype: The antigen remains unidentified.

The assay that was used to sequence DNA from cultured CD4+ T cells was the Oncomine TCR Beta short-read assay. TCRdb processed the PCR reads anew with MiXCR; each CDR3 protein has one entry. The top ten clones hold approximately 4.2% of a sample with around 15,000 distinct CDR3 sequences, around 70% of them seen once. Specified treatment: approximately 11-day PBMC culture with coronavirus spike peptide pools or control peptides (ViraFEST assay). Antigen-specific T cell expansion with peptide pools preceded TCR sequencing in the ViraFEST approach. Cultures got half-medium changes with IL-2 on days 3 and 7. Sequences were obtained from CD4+ T cells from blood, cultured in vitro. The receptor was isolated from a human donor who had recovered from COVID-19.

CDR3 nucleotide sequence: TGTGCCTGGGCCGGCTACAATGAGCAGTTCTTC. Translation gives CAWAGYNEQFF. V and J are TRBV30 and TRBJ2-1; D is uncertain. The CDR3 has 11 residues. V lost 5 bases and J 3 bases, leaving 5 bases between the germline ends. Germline CDR1 reads GTSNPN; CDR2 reads SVGIG (reference sequence).